The text below deals with one TCR beta chain. The target antigen is unknown. The data stem from a study of cytomegalovirus exposure and HLA in healthy donors. Study-level points and caveats: 15,000 to 20,000 TCR beta sequences were associated with HLA alleles at 0.05 false discovery rate in a later analysis. In an earlier analysis, in 620 or so donors, most V segments appeared productive either ~90% or ~30% of the time. It is likely that the observed cluster of highly shared sequence variants was a sequencing artifact.

Germline assignment: CDR1 LNHDA and CDR2 SQIVND (reference sequence). The CDR3 loop spans 13 amino acids. V lost 4 bases to trimming and J lost 7 bases; unmatched junction nucleotides: 5. The study ran its PCR with 60 Vbeta and 13 Jbeta primers. Sequencing used immunoSEQ multiplex PCR; TCRdb keeps in-frame clones, though not all of them. The sample includes 150,000 or so clones, roughly 64% seen only once; the top ten take around 3%. The rearrangement uses TRBV19 and TRBJ2-3; 7 bases are shared with TRBD2. This TCR was sampled from a woman aged 25 to 45 in good health and CMV-seropositive. Material for sequencing was PBMCs. For the CDR3, the DNA is TGTGCCAGTAGTACCTTCGGGAGGAATACGCAGTATTTT. Amino acids: CASSTFGRNTQYF.